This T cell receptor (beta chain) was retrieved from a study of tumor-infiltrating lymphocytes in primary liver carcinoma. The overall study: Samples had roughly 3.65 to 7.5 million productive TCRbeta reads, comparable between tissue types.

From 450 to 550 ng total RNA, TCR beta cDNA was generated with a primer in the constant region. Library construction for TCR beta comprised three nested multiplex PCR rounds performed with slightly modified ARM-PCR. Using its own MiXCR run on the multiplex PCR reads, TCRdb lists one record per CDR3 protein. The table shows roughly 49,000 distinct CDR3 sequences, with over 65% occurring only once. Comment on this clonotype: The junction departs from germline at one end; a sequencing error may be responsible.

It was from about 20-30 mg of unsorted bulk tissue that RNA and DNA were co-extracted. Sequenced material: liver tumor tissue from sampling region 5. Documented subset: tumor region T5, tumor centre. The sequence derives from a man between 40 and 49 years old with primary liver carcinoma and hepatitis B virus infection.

CDR3 bases: TGTGCCAGCAGCCCGGATGGCAACCCCTACAATGAGCAGTTCTTT. Amino acid sequence: CASSPDGNPYNEQFF. This sequence joins TRBV11-2 and TRBJ2-1; D unresolved. CDR1 and CDR2 (germline): SGHAT, FQNNGV. The CDR3 runs to 15 residues.